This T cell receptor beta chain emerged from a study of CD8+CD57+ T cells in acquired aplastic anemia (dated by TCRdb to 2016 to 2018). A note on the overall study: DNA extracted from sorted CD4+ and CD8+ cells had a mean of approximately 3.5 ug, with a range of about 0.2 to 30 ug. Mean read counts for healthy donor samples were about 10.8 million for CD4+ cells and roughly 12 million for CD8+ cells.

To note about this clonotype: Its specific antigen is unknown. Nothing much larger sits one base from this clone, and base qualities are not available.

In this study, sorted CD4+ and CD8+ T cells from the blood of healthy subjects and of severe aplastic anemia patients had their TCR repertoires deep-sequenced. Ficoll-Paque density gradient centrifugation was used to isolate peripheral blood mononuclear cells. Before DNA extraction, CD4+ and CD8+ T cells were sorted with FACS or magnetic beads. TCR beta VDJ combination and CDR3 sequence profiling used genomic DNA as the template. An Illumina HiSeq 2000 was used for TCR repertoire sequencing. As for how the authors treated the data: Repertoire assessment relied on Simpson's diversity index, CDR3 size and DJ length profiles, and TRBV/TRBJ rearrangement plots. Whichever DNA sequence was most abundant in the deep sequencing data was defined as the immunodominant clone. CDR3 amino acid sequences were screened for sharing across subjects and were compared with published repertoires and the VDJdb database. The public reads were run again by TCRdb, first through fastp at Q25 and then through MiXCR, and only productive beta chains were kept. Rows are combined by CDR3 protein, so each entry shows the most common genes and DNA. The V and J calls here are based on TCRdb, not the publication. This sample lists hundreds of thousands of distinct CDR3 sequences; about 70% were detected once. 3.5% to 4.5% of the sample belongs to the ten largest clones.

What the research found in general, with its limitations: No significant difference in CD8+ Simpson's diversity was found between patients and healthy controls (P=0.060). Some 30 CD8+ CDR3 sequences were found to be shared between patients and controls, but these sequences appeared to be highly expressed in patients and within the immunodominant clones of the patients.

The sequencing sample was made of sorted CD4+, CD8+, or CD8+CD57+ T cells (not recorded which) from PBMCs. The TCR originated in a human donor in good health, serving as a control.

The CDR3 is CASSEKGRGNSPLHF. The DNA sequence is TGTGCCAGCAGCGAAAAGGGACGGGGGAATTCACCCCTCCACTTT. This chain is built from TRBV5-6 and TRBJ1-6, and TRBD1 may be the D gene, going by 5 matching bases. V and J are truncated by 4 bases and 7 bases respectively, leaving an intervening sequence of 15 bases. CDR1 and CDR2, per the germline V gene, are SGHDT and YYEEEE. From the cysteine through the phenylalanine, the CDR3 covers 15 amino acids. CDR3 DNA is the only sequence kept; it has 45 bases, read in frame from the first base.